This section outlines one T cell receptor beta chain sequence together with its context. Its matching antigen is unknown. The data are from a study of Ad26.COV2.S vaccination and SARS-CoV-2 variants. Study as a whole: Ad26.COV2.S arm of COV1001 included the donor. Whole-study findings and limits: Using TCR breadth and depth analyses may have led to underestimated total T cell responses.

TCRdb's copy holds only in-frame clones and misses some; the assay was immunoSEQ multiplex PCR. The sample consists of 350,000 to 400,000 clones, 75% to 90% of them appearing once. Specified treatment: 15 to 20 received Ad26.COV2.S at low or high dose, single or two shots; roughly five received placebo; per-sample allocation not given. Sample collection was performed on day 63 after the first vaccine or placebo injection. Recruitment in Boston yielded a donor of adult age, 18-55 years. The germline V gene has CDR1 LNHDA and CDR2 SQIVND (reference sequence). This CDR3 has 14 residues. With 3 bases clipped from V and 6 bases from J, the junction kept 6 bases outside the gene matches.

Sequences were derived from peripheral blood, sampled in a trial of Ad26.COV2.S vaccine versus placebo. This clonotype was obtained from a person between 18 and 65 years old who received the Ad26.COV2.S COVID-19 vaccine or a placebo. This rearrangement joins TRBV19 to TRBJ2-7; TRBD2 matches at 9 bases. CDR3 sequence reads: CASSILGLAVEQYF. The CDR3 DNA is TGTGCCAGTAGTATTTTGGGACTAGCTGTCGAGCAGTACTTC.